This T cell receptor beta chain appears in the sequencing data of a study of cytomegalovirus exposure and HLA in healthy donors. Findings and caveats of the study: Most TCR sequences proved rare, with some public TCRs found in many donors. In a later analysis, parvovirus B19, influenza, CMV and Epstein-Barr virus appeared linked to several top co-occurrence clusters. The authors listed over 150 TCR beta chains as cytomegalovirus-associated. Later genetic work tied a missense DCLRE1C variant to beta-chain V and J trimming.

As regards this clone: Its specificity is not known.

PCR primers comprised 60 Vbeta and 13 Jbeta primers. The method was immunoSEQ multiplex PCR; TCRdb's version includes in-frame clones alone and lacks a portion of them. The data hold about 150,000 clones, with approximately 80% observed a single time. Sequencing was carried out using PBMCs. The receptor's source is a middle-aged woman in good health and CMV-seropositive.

CDR3 loop: CASSLAQGSGLISGANVLTF. The DNA for the CDR3 is TGTGCCAGCAGCTTAGCGCAAGGGAGTGGACTAATTTCTGGGGCCAACGTCCTGACTTTC. The rearrangement joins TRBV7-8 to TRBJ2-6; TRBD2 is a possible D gene (6 bases). The CDR3 length is 20 residues. Germline loops: CDR1 SGHVS, CDR2 FQNEAQ. V dropped 0 bases and J dropped 1 base, with 19 bases sitting between them.